This record concerns one T cell receptor beta chain sequence. From the 5' RACE reads, TCRdb called clonotypes with MiXCR, one entry per CDR3 protein. The sample holds hundreds of thousands of distinct CDR3 sequences; roughly 25% are singletons and the top ten take about 12%. CDR1 SGHTA and CDR2 FQGTGA come from the germline V gene. V lost 5 bases, J lost 4 bases, and 9 bases stayed unmatched. CDR3 length: 15 amino acids. This entry belongs to a study of T-cell memory formation after mild COVID-19. Material for sequencing was PBMCs or a T cell subset sorted from them (not recorded which). The origin of this receptor is an adult woman who had mild COVID-19 (a few samples of this study predate the infection). Cell type and time point are not known. The rearrangement links TRBV7-3 to TRBJ2-7, with TRBD2 identical over 9 bases. CDR3 sequence (DNA): TGTGCCAGCAGCCCTTTAGCGGGAGCAATATACGAGCAGTACTTC. This encodes CASSPLAGAIYEQYF.